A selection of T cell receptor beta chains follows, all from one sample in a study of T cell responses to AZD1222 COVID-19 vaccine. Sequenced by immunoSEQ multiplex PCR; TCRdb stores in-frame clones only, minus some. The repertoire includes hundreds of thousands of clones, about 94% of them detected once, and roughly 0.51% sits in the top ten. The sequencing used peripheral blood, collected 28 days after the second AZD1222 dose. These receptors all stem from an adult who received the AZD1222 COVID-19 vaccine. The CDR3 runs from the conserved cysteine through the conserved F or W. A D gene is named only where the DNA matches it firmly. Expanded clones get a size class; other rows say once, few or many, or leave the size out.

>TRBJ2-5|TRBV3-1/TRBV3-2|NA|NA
TGTGCCAGCAGCCAAACCCAAGAGACCCAGTACTTC
CASSQTQETQYF
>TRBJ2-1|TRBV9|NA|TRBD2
TGTGCCAGCAGCCCACTATGGACTAGCGGGGGTGATGAGCAGTTCTTC
CASSPLWTSGGDEQFF
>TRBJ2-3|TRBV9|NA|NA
TGTGCCAGCAGCGTACAGGGCGAGCCAGATACGCAGTATTTT
CASSVQGEPDTQYF
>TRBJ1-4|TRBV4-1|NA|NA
TGCGCCAGCAGCCAATCAGGGACTAAGGAAAAACTGTTTTTT
CASSQSGTKEKLFF
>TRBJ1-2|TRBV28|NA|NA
TGTGCCAGCAGTTCGGTGGGCTACACCTTC
CASSSVGYTF
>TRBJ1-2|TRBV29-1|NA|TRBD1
TGCAGCGTTGCAGGGGAGGGGGCCCATGGCTACACCTTC
CSVAGEGAHGYTF
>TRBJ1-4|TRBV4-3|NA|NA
TGCGCCAGCAGCCAAGATACGCGGGGACGGGGTGAAAAACTGTTTTTT
CASSQDTRGRGEKLFF
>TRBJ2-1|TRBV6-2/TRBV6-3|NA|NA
TGTGCCAGCAGTAACAGCCCAGGAGCTGCCCGGTACAATGAGCAGTTCTTC
CASSNSPGAARYNEQFF
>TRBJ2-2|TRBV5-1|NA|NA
TGCGCCAGCAGTCAGGGTATGACCGGGGAGCTGTTTTTT
CASSQGMTGELFF
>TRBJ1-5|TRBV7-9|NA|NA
TGTGCCAGCAGCTTAGTATGGGATCAGCCCCAGCATTTT
CASSLVWDQPQHF
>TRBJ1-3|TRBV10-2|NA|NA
TGCGCCAGCAGGGACCCGAGAAACACCATATATTTT
CASRDPRNTIYF
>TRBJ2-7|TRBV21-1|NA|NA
TGTGCCAGCAGCGCCACAGGGGGCCAGTACGAGCAGTACTTC
CASSATGGQYEQYF
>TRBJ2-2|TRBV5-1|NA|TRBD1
TGCGCCAGCAGAATGACAGGGATGAACACCGGGGAGCTGTTTTTT
CASRMTGMNTGELFF
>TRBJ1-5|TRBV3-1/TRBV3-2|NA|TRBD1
TGTGCCAGCAGCCAAGAACGCAGGGGGCCGTTGTTTAGCAATCAGCCCCAGCATTTT
CASSQERRGPLFSNQPQHF
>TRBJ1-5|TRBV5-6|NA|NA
TGTGCCAGCAGCTTGGGGACAGTAAATCAGCCCCAGCATTTT
CASSLGTVNQPQHF
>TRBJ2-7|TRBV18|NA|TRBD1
TGTGCCAGCTCACCACCTGGGACAGGGAGGAACTACGAGCAGTACTTC
CASSPPGTGRNYEQYF
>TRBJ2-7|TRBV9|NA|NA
TGTGCCAGCAGCACAACAGAAGGGGTTACGAGGGAGCAGTACTTC
CASSTTEGVTREQYF
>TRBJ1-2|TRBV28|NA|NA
TGTGCCAGCAGTTTAGGAGGCGTTCTAGATGGCTACACCTTC
CASSLGGVLDGYTF
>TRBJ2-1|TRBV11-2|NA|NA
TGTGCCAGCAGCCCGCAACAGGGATCGTACAATGAGCAGTTCTTC
CASSPQQGSYNEQFF
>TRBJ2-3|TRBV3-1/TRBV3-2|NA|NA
TGTGCCAGCAGCCCTAGCCCCACAGATACGCAGTATTTT
CASSPSPTDTQYF
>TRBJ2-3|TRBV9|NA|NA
TGTGCCAGCAGCGTAGTAGCACTAGCTAGCACAGATACGCAGTATTTT
CASSVVALASTDTQYF
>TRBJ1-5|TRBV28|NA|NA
TGTGCCAGCAGTGCAGTAGCAGGGAGCAATCAGCCCCAGCATTTT
CASSAVAGSNQPQHF
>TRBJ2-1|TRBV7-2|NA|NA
TGTGCCAGCAGCTGGGGCTCGCAACCCATTGAGCAGTTCTTC
CASSWGSQPIEQFF
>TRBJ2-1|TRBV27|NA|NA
TGTGCCAGCAGTTTAAAACTTCACTTATACAATGAGCAGTTCTTC
CASSLKLHLYNEQFF
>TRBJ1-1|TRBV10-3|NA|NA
TGTGCCATCAGTGAGTCGCTAGGCAACACTGAAGCTTTCTTT
CAISESLGNTEAFF
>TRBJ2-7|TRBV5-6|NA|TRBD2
TGTGCCAGCAGCCCACCCCTAGCGGTAGCCTACGAGCAGTACTTC
CASSPPLAVAYEQYF
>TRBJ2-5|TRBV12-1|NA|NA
TGTGCCAGCAGCCCCCAAGAGACCCAGTACTTC
CASSPQETQYF
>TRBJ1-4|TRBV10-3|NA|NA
TGTGCCATCAGTGCTTCCGGGGGGAAAGGAGGTGAAAAACTGTTTTTT
CAISASGGKGGEKLFF
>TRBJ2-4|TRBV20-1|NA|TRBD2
TGCAGTGCTAGTCTTAGCGGGGGCGCCTACCTTAAAAACATTCAGTACTTC
CSASLSGGAYLKNIQYF
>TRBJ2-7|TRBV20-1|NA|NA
TGCAGTGCTTTAGTCTACGAGCAGTACTTC
CSALVYEQYF
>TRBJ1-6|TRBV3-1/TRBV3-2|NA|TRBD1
TGTGCCAGCAGCCTCCGGGGACAGGGGCATTCACCCCTCCACTTT
CASSLRGQGHSPLHF
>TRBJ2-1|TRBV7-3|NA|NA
TGTGCCAGCAGCTTAACGATGAGAGCTCCCTCCAATGAGCAGTTCTTC
CASSLTMRAPSNEQFF
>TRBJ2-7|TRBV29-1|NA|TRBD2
TGCAGCGTTGAAACACCGGGACTAGATCTCTACGAGCAGTACTTC
CSVETPGLDLYEQYF
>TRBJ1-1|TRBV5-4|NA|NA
TGTGCCAGCAGCGCCGGGACAAATCGAGGGGGCACTGAAGCTTTCTTT
CASSAGTNRGGTEAFF
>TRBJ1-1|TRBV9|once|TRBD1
TGTGCCAGCAGCGTAGCAGGGGGCAATTTGAACACTGAAGCTTTCTTT
CASSVAGGNLNTEAFF
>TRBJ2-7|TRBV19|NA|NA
TGTGCCAGTGGACCGGGCCTTACCTACGAGCAGTACTTC
CASGPGLTYEQYF
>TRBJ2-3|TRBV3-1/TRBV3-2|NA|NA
TGTGCCAGCAGCCCCACCGGGGGTGTAGTGGCAGATACGCAGTATTTT
CASSPTGGVVADTQYF
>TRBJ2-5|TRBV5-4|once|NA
TGTGCCAGCAGCTTGACAGATCAAGAGACCCAGTACTTC
CASSLTDQETQYF
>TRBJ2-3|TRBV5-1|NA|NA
TGCGCCAGCAGCGAGCGGCTGGAAGGAGATACGCAGTATTTT
CASSERLEGDTQYF
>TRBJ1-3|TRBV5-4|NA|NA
TGTGCCAGCAGCTTGATGGGCTCTGGAAACACCATATATTTT
CASSLMGSGNTIYF
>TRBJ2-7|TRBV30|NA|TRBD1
TGTGCCTGCGCGCACAGGGGACCTGCCTACGAGCAGTACTTC
CACAHRGPAYEQYF
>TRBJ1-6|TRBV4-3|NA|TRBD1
TGCGCCAGCAGCCAAGGACCCCCGGACAGGGACTCACCCCTCCACTTT
CASSQGPPDRDSPLHF
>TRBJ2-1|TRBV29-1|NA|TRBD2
TGCAGCGTTGATGGACTAGCGGGGGAAAACTACAATGAGCAGTTCTTC
CSVDGLAGENYNEQFF
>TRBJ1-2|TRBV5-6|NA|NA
TGTGCCAGCAGCTTGGGGACGGCTAACTATGGCTACACCTTC
CASSLGTANYGYTF
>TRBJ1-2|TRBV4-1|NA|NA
TGCGCCAGCAGCCCCCCGGTCGGGTGGGAGTATGGCTACACCTTC
CASSPPVGWEYGYTF
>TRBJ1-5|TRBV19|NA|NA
TGTGCCAGTAGTCCTACAGGGAGGGGTCAGCCCCAGCATTTT
CASSPTGRGQPQHF
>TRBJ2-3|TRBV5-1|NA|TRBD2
TGCGCCAGCACCTTGGGGGGGTCCACAGATACGCAGTATTTT
CASTLGGSTDTQYF
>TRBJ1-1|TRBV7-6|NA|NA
TGTGCCAGCAGCTTACAGGGATATACCACTGAAGCTTTCTTT
CASSLQGYTTEAFF
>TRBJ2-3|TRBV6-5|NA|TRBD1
TGTGCCAGCAGCCTACAGGGGTCGGGCACAGATACGCAGTATTTT
CASSLQGSGTDTQYF
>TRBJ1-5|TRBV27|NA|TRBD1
TGTGCCAGCAGTTTGTCAGGGGGCTGGGATCAGCCCCAGCATTTT
CASSLSGGWDQPQHF
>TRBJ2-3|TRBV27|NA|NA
TGTGCCAGCACGGACTTCACAGATACGCAGTATTTT
CASTDFTDTQYF